The 3 T cell receptor beta chains presented below share a single source sample, sequenced in a study of blood T cell repertoires in COVID-19 (TCRdb year 2020). Libraries were constructed by the immunoSEQ multiplex PCR assay. This immuneACCESS table, as held by TCRdb, lists in-frame sequences with V and J called but not all clones. Of the missing ones, under half trace to an unresolved V gene in checked studies; the others have no known cause. For this sample the table gives roughly 100,000 clones, of which approximately 89% were detected only once. 11% of the sample belongs to the ten largest clones. Sequences were obtained from peripheral blood. These receptors originate from a man older than 75 with acute or convalescent COVID-19.

This chain links TRBV5-4 with TRBJ2-2; weak D call: TRBD2 (6 bases). The CDR3 sequence is 15 residues long. Germline CDR1 is SGHNT and CDR2 is YYREEE (reference sequence). Trimming removed 1 base from V and 1 base from J, with 8 bases in between. The CDR3 spells CASSLYGGNTGELFF. CDR3 nucleotide sequence: TGTGCCAGCAGCTTGTACGGGGGGAACACCGGGGAGCTGTTTTTT.

The sample holds one count of this clone. This chain joins TRBV29-1 and TRBJ2-7, with 7 nucleotides matching TRBD2. CDR3 length equals 14 residues. V shed 4 bases and J 9 bases; nucleotides not matched to a gene: 15. Germline values: CDR1 SQVTM, CDR2 ANQGSEA. CDR3 protein: CSVGGRGKSFGQYF. CDR3 in DNA: TGCAGCGTTGGGGGGAGGGGTAAAAGTTTCGGGCAGTACTTC.

The chain joins TRBV30 to TRBJ1-2; 7 positions match TRBD1. V was pared by 0 bases and J by 7 bases, with 5 bases of the junction left unmatched. Looked up from germline, CDR1 is GTSNPN and CDR2 is SVGIG (reference sequence). The CDR3 is made up of 13 amino acids. This chain's CDR3 is CAWSVKGGRGYTF. The CDR3 nucleotides are TGTGCCTGGAGTGTGAAAGGGGGCCGTGGCTACACCTTC.